The 10 T cell receptor beta chains below all came from one sample that was sequenced in a study of blood T cells in healthy people across ages. Primers used in a second PCR of roughly 6 to 11 cycles were a sample-barcoded 5' primer and a J-beta primer mix. In TCRdb, the 5' RACE reads were re-called with MiXCR into one record per CDR3 protein. The table has hundreds of thousands of distinct CDR3 sequences, roughly 60% seen once; the top ten hold 20% to 25%. The sample taken for sequencing was blood. These receptors all come from a man under 40 in good health.

The chain is built from TRBV20-1 and TRBJ2-7; 7 nucleotides line up with TRBD2. CDR1 is DFQATT and CDR2 is SNEGSKA in the germline V gene (reference sequence). The CDR3 extends over 14 amino acids. Trimming at V came to 4 bases and at J to 1 base, leaving 7 bases not matched to a gene. CDR3 bases: TGCAGTGCTAATAGCGGGTACAGATCCTACGAGCAGTACTTC. The encoded protein is CSANSGYRSYEQYF.

This clonotype appeared a single time. This sequence joins TRBV28 and TRBJ1-5; D possibly corresponds to TRBD1 (5 bases). Germline values: CDR1 MDHEN, CDR2 SYDVKM. Trimming took off 6 bases at V and 12 bases at J, with 24 bases between the two ends. The length of the CDR3 is 15 residues. The CDR3 coding sequence is TGTGCCAGCAGAATCTCAGGGACTGGTAATCAGGGCCAGCATTTT. Translation gives CASRISGTGNQGQHF. Full variable domain (remainder filled in from reference TRBV28 and TRBJ1-5): DVKVTQSSRYLVKRTGEKVFLECVQDMDHENMFWYRQDPGLGLRLIYFSYDVKMKEKGDIPEGYSVSREKKERFSLILESASTNQTSMYLCASRISGTGNQGQHFGDGTRLSIL.

This clonotype was seen a single time. The chain recombines TRBV7-2 with TRBJ2-3; 7 nucleotides agree with TRBD1. With V trimmed by 5 bases and J by 2 bases, 7 bases remained unmatched. CDR3 length equals 15 residues. Germline V gene lookup returns CDR1 SGHTA and CDR2 FQGNSA. The CDR3: CASSLQQGFTDTQYF. The CDR3 bases are TGTGCCAGCAGCCTGCAACAGGGGTTCACAGATACGCAGTATTTT.

The J gene is TRBJ1-1, the V gene TRBV4-2; tentatively, D is TRBD1 (5 bases). This CDR3 comprises 14 residues. CDR1 is LGHNA, CDR2 YNFKEQ, per germline. The V and J ends lost 1 base and 5 bases respectively, with 11 bases between them. CDR3 amino acids: CASSQVQGTTEAFF. The CDR3 region has the DNA TGTGCCAGCAGCCAAGTCCAGGGTACAACTGAAGCTTTCTTT.

The chain joins TRBV7-2 to TRBJ2-1, with 7 bases fitting TRBD2. The CDR3 consists of 14 residues. CDR1 and CDR2 (germline): SGHTA, FQGNSA. V lost 5 bases to trimming and J lost 6 bases; unmatched junction nucleotides: 7. CDR3 nucleotide sequence: TGTGCCAGCAGCCTCTCGACTAGCTCCAATGAGCAGTTCTTC. Translation: CASSLSTSSNEQFF.

This clonotype appeared a few times. The rearrangement links TRBV12-3 or TRBV12-4 to TRBJ2-5; 9 bases line up with TRBD2. CDR3 length: 14 amino acids. V gave up 5 bases and J gave up 4 bases; unmatched junction bases: 5. The CDR3 spells CASSPLAGAETQYF. The CDR3 nucleotides read TGTGCCAGCAGTCCCTTAGCGGGAGCAGAGACCCAGTACTTC.

Details on this clonotype: The junction differs from germline at one of its ends, possibly a read error. The chain recombines TRBV5-1 with TRBJ2-1; the D gene could be TRBD1 or TRBD2 (5 bases each). The CDR3 is made up of 13 amino acids. Germline CDR1 reads SGHRS; CDR2 reads YFSETQ. CDR3 DNA: TGCGCCGGCAGCATCCGGGACGGGGATGAGCAGTTCTTC. Amino acids: CAGSIRDGDEQFF.

The chain has TRBV5-1 and TRBJ2-1; the D gene is possibly TRBD2 (5 bases). Trimming took off 1 base at V and 8 bases at J, with 10 bases between the two ends. CDR1 SGHRS and CDR2 YFSETQ come from the germline V gene. The CDR3 extends over 13 amino acids. The chain's CDR3 is CASSLWALDEQFF. The CDR3 DNA reads TGCGCCAGCAGCTTGTGGGCACTAGATGAGCAGTTCTTC.

This clonotype has a handful of counts. CDR3 DNA: TGCGCCAGCAGCTTGAGCAGGGACTATGGCTACACCTTC. It specifies CASSLSRDYGYTF. This chain uses TRBV5-1 with TRBJ1-2, with D possibly TRBD1 on 5 matching bases. V was cut by 1 base and J by 3 bases, with 7 bases left in between. CDR3 length: 13 residues. The germline gives CDR1 SGHRS, CDR2 YFSETQ.

This chain connects TRBV7-3 to TRBJ2-6; 10 bases align to TRBD2. Germline-derived CDR1 and CDR2 are SGHTA and FQGTGA. Losses at the gene ends were 3 bases for V and 1 base for J; bases not matched to a gene: 15. This CDR3 contains 21 residues. CDR3 DNA: TGTGCCAGCAGCTTTTTGACGGCGGAGCGGGAGGGCGCTTCTGGGGCCAACGTCCTGACTTTC. Translating it yields CASSFLTAEREGASGANVLTF.